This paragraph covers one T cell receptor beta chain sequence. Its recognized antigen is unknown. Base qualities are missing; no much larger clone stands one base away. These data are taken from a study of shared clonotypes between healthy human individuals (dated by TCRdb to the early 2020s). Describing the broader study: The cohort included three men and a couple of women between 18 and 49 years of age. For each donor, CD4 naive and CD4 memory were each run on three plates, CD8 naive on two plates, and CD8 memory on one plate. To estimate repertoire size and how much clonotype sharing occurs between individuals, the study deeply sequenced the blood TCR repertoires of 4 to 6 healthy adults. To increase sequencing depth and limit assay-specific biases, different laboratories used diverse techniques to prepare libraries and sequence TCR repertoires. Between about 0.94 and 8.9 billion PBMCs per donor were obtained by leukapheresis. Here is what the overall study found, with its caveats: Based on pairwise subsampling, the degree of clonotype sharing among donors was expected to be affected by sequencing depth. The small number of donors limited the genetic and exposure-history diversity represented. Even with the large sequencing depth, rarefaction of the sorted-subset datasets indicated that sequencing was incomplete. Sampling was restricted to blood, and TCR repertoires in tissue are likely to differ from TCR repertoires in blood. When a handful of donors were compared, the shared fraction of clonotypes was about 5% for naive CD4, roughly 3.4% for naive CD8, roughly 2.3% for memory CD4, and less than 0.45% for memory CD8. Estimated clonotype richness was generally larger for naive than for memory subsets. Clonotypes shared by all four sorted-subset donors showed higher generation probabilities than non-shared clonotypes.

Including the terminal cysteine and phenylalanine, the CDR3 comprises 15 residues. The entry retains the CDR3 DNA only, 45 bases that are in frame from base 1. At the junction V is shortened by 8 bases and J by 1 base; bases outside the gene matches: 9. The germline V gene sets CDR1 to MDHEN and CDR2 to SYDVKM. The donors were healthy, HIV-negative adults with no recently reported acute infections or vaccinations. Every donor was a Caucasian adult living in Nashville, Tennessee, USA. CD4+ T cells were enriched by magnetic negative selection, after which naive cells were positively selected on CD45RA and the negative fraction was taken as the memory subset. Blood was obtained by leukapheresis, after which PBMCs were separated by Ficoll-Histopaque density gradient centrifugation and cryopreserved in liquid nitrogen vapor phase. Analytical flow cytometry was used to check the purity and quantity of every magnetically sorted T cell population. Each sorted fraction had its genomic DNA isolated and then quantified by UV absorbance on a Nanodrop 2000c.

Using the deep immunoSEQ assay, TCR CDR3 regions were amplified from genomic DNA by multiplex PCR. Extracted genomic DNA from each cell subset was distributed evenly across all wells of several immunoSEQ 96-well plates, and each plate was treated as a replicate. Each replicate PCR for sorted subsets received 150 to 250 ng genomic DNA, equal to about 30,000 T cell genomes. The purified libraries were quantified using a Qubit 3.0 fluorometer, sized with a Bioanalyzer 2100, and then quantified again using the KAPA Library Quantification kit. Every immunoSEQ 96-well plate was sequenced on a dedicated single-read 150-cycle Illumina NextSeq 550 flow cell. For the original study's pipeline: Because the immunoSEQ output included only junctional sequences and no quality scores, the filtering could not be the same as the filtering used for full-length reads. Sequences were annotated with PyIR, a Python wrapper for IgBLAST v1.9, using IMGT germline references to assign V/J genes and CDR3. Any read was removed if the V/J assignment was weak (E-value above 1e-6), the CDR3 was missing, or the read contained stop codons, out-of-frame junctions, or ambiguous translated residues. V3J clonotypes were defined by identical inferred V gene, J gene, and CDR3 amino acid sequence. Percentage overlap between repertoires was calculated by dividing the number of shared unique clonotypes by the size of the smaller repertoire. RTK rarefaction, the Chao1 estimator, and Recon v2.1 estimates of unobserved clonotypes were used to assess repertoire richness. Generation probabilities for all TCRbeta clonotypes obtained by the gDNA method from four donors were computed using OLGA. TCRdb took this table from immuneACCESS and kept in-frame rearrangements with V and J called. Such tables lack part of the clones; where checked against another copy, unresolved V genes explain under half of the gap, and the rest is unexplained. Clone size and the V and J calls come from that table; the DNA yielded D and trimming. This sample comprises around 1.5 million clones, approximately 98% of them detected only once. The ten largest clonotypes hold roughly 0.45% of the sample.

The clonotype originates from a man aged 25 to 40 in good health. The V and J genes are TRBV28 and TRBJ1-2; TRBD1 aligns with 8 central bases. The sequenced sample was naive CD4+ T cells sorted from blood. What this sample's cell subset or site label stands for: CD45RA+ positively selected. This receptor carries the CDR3 CASRQTGGSNYGYTF. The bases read TGTGCCAGCCGGCAAACAGGGGGAAGTAACTATGGCTACACCTTC.